This T cell receptor beta chain was identified during a study of cytomegalovirus exposure and HLA in healthy donors. Study information: As released early, the data held about 85 million unique TCRs from HLA-typed donors.

Primers included in the PCR were 60 Vbeta and 13 Jbeta primers. TCRdb's copy holds only in-frame clones and misses some; the assay was immunoSEQ multiplex PCR. The sample includes around 190,000 clones, roughly 9.5% of them seen just once. The germline V and J ends were trimmed by 4 bases and 4 bases, with 16 bases remaining between them. The germline gives CDR1 LGHNA, CDR2 YNFKEQ. The CDR3 is 15 residues long. This clone has just a few counts. Its antigen is not identified. Overall study findings and caveats: Some TCR beta chains (around 160 of them) were listed as cytomegalovirus-associated.

This sequence was found in a woman younger than 45 in good health and CMV-seropositive. The chain uses TRBV4-2 and TRBJ1-2; no reliable D call. Sequencing input: PBMCs. CDR3 coding DNA: TGTGCCAGCAGCCTAAGAATCGGGGTCCTCTATGGCTACACCTTC. It specifies CASSLRIGVLYGYTF.